Listed here are 4 T cell receptor beta chains from one sample, sequenced in a study of Graves' ophthalmopathy and Graves' hyperthyroidism. Amplification of the TCR beta CDR3 regions used RNA transcripts (as template). Investigators did first-round RT-PCR with HTBI primers, then second-round multiplex PCR. MiXCR, applied by TCRdb to the multiplex PCR reads, yields one record per CDR3 protein. This sample carries a few hundred thousand distinct CDR3 sequences, roughly 20% of them seen once, and the ten largest clones take 2.5% to 3%. The sequenced sample consisted of peripheral blood. The receptor set was obtained from a woman between 18 and 30 years old with stable Graves' hyperthyroidism.

This clonotype appeared many times. The chain employs TRBV4-1 and TRBJ2-4; TRBD1 or TRBD2 may be the D gene (5 bases each). Trimming pared 0 bases from V and 1 base from J, leaving 13 bases between. The CDR3 totals 17 residues. Germline V CDR1 and CDR2: MGHRA, YSYEKL. CDR3 sequence (DNA): TGCGCCAGCAGCCAAGAACCGGGGTGGGGGGCCAAAAACATTCAGTACTTC. This gives the protein CASSQEPGWGAKNIQYF.

This clonotype was seen a handful of times. The CDR3 DNA follows: TGCGCCAGCAGCTTGGTTCCAGGGGGCGACACCGGGGAGCTGTTTTTT. As protein: CASSLVPGGDTGELFF. The gene calls are TRBV5-1 and TRBJ2-2, with 8 bases fitting TRBD1. The CDR3 consists of 16 residues. Germline V lookup: CDR1 SGHRS, CDR2 YFSETQ. Unmatched junction bases numbered 4, after V lost 0 bases and J lost 3 bases.

This clonotype was found many times. The rearrangement uses TRBV19 and TRBJ1-5; maybe TRBD1 (5 bases). Germline CDR1 and CDR2: LNHDA and SQIVND (reference sequence). Trimming took 4 bases from V and 7 from J, leaving 11 bases between them. This CDR3 region has 13 residues. CDR3 DNA sequence: TGTGCCAGTAGTACAGGGAGGGAGCAGCCCCAGCATTTT. Residues: CASSTGREQPQHF.

This clonotype was seen ten or more times. This chain uses TRBV2 with TRBJ2-5; D possibly corresponds to TRBD2 (6 bases). V was trimmed by 9 bases and J by 0 bases, leaving 20 bases between them. The CDR3 has 16 residues. Germline assignment: CDR1 SNHLY and CDR2 FYNNEI. CDR3 DNA sequence: TGTGCCAGTTCCCCCGGGCGGGGATGGTACCAAGAGACCCAGTACTTC. Its translation: CASSPGRGWYQETQYF.